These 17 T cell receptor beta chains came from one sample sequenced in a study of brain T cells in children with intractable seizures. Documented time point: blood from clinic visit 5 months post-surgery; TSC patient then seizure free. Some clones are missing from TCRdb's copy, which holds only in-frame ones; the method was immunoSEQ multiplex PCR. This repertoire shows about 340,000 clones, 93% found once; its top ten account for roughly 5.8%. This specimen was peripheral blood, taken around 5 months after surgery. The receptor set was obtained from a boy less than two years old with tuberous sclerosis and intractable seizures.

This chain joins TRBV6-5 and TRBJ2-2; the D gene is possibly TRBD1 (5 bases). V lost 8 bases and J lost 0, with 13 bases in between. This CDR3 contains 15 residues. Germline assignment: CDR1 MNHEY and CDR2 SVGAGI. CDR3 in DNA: TGTGCCAGCGCAGAAAGGGGCGCGAACACCGGGGAGCTGTTTTTT. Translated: CASAERGANTGELFF.

CDR3 DNA sequence: TGTGCCAGCAGTCCTACCCGCTCTGGAAACACCATATATTTT. The encoded protein is CASSPTRSGNTIYF. The chain joins TRBV27 to TRBJ1-3; D call uncertain. Germline V gene sequence: CDR1 MNHEY, CDR2 SMNVEV (reference sequence). Trimming left V 5 bases short and J 0 bases short, with 8 bases between. This CDR3 is built from 14 residues.

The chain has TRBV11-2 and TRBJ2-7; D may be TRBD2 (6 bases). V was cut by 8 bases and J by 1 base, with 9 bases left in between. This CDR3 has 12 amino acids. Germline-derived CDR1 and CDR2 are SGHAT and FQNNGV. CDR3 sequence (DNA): TGTGCCAGCCGAGGAGGGTCCTACGAGCAGTACTTC. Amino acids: CASRGGSYEQYF.

As DNA, the CDR3 is TGTGCCAGCAGCTTAGACGCTAGCGGCAACAATGAGCAGTTCTTC. This sequence encodes CASSLDASGNNEQFF. The chain combines TRBV7-9 with TRBJ2-1; 7 bases align to TRBD2. Looked up from germline, CDR1 is SEHNR and CDR2 is FQNEAQ (reference sequence). The CDR3 is 15 residues long. V dropped 1 base and J dropped 5; count of bases not matched to a gene: 5.

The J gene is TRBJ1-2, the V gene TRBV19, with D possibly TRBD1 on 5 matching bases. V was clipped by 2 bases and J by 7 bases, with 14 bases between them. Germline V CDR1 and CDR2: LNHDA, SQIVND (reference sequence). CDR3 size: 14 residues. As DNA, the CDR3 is TGTGCCAGTAGTATATCCGGGACTATGGGTGGCTACACCTTC. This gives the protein CASSISGTMGGYTF.

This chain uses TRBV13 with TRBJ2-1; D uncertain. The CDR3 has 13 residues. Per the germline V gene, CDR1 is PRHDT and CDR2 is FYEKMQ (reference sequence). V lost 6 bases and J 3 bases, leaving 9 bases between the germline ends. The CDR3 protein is CASSPPGYNEQFF. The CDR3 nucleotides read TGTGCCAGCAGTCCGCCGGGCTACAATGAGCAGTTCTTC.

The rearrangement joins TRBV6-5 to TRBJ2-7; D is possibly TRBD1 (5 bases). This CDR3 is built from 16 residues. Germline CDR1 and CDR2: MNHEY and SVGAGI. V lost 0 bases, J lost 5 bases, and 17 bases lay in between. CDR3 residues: CASSYSNQGPVDEQYF. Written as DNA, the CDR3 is TGTGCCAGCAGTTACTCGAACCAGGGCCCGGTCGACGAGCAGTACTTC.

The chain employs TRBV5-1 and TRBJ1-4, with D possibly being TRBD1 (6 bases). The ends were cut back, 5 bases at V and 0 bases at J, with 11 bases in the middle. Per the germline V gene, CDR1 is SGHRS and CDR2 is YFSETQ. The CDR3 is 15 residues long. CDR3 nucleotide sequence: TGCGCCAGCAGACTAACAGGGTCAACTAATGAAAAACTGTTTTTT. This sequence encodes CASRLTGSTNEKLFF.

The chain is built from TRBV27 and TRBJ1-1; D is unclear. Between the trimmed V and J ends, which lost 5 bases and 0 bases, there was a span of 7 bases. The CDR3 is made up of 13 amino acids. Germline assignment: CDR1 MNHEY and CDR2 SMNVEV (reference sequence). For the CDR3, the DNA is TGTGCCAGCAGTGACCTCATGAACACTGAAGCTTTCTTT. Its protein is CASSDLMNTEAFF.

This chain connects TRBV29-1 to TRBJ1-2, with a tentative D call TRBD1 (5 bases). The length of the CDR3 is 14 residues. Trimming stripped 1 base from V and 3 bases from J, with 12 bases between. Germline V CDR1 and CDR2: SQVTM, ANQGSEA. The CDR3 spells CSVEAGGSDYGYTF. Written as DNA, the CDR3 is TGCAGCGTTGAAGCTGGGGGGAGTGACTATGGCTACACCTTC.

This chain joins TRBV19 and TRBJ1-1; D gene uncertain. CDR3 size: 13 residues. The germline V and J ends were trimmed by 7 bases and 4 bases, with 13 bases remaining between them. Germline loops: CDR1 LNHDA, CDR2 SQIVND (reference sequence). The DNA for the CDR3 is TGTGCCAGTATGAGACTCCTGGGCACTGAAGCTTTCTTT. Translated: CASMRLLGTEAFF. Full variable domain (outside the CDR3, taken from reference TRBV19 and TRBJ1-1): DGGITQSPKYLFRKEGQNVTLSCEQNLNHDAMYWYRQDPGQGLRLIYYSQIVNDFQKGDIAEGYSVSREKKESFPLTVTSAQKNPTAFYLCASMRLLGTEAFFGQGTRLTVV.

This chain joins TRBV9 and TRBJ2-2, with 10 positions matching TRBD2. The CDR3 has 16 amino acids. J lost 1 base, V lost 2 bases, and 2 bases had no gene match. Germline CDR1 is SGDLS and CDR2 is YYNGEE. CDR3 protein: CASSVRLAGNTGELFF. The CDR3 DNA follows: TGTGCCAGCAGCGTCAGACTAGCGGGGAACACCGGGGAGCTGTTTTTT.

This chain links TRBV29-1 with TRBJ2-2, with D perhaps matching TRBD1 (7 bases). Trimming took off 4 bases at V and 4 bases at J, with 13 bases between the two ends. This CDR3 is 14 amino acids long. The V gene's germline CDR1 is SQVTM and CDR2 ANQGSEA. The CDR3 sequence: CSVGRQGGTGELFF. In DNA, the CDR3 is TGCAGCGTTGGCAGGCAGGGGGGCACCGGGGAGCTGTTTTTT.

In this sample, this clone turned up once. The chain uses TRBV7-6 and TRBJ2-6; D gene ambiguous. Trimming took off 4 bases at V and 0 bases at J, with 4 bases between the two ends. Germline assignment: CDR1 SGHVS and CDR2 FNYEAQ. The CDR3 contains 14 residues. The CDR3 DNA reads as TGTGCCAGCAGCTCCGTCTCTGGGGCCAACGTCCTGACTTTC. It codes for CASSSVSGANVLTF.

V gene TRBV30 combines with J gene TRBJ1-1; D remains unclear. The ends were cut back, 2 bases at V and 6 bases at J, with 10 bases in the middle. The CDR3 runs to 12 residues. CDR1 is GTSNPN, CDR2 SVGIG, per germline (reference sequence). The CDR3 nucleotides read TGTGCCTGGAGTCCGGGAAGCTCTGAAGCTTTCTTT. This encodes CAWSPGSSEAFF.

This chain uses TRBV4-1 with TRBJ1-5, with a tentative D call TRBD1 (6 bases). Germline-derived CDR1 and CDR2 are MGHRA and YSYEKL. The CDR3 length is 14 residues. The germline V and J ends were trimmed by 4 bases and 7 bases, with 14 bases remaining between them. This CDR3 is CASSPGQFVQPQHF. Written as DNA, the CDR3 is TGCGCCAGCAGCCCGGGACAATTTGTCCAGCCCCAGCATTTT.

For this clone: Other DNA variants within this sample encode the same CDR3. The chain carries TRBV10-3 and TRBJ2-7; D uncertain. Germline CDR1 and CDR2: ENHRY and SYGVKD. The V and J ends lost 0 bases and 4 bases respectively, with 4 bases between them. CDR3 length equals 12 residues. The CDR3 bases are TGTGCCATCAGTGAGTCCGGATACGAGCAGTACTTC. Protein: CAISESGYEQYF.